A single sample is the source of the 20 T cell receptor beta chains below, sequenced in a study of human T cells and chemical hapten exposure. One entry per CDR3 protein results from TCRdb running MiXCR on the RACE reads. The sample shows some 340,000 distinct CDR3 sequences, approximately 6.3% of them seen only once. Indicated time point: patch test 1, 2 weeks after DPC sensitization. Treatment indicated: therapeutic diphenylcyclopropenone sensitization with weekly scalp DPC. Sequences were derived from whole blood, sampled in connection with sensitization to the hapten diphenylcyclopropenone (DPC). The receptors were gathered from a woman between 18 and 30 years old with alopecia areata. Some clones in this sample may be carry-over from other donors' samples.

This clonotype appeared a few times. The V gene is TRBV27, the J gene TRBJ2-7; 10 nucleotides match TRBD2. The CDR3 is 15 amino acids. CDR1 and CDR2 from the germline V gene are MNHEY and SMNVEV (reference sequence). Unmatched junction bases numbered 7, after V lost 4 bases and J lost 4 bases. The DNA of the CDR3 is TGTGCCAGCAGTTACCCCAGCGGGGGGGATTACGAGCAGTACTTC. It yields the protein CASSYPSGGDYEQYF.

There are a few counts of this clonotype. The chain uses TRBV10-3 and TRBJ2-1, with TRBD2 matching over 8 bases. The germline gives CDR1 ENHRY, CDR2 SYGVKD. This CDR3 spans 16 amino acids. V trimming: 4 bases; J trimming: 3 bases; junction bases outside the gene matches: 8. DNA of the CDR3: TGTGCCATCAGTGGGAGGGTTAGCGGGGTCTACAATGAGCAGTTCTTC. As protein: CAISGRVSGVYNEQFF.

The rearrangement links TRBV7-9 to TRBJ2-3; tentatively, D is TRBD1 or TRBD2 (5 bases each). V gave up 3 bases and J gave up 4 bases, with 14 bases separating them. The CDR3 loop spans 15 amino acids. Germline loops: CDR1 SEHNR, CDR2 FQNEAQ (reference sequence). The CDR3 reads CASSFAKGSADTQYF. CDR3 in DNA: TGTGCCAGCAGCTTTGCTAAGGGGAGCGCAGATACGCAGTATTTT.

This clonotype was observed many times. An end of the junction differs from the germline gene, which may be a read error. The CDR3 loop reads CASSLDRYEQYF. CDR3 nucleotides: TGTGCCAGCAGCTTAGATAGGTACGAGCAGTACTTC. V gene TRBV5-1 combines with J gene TRBJ2-7; no definite D call. CDR1 and CDR2 (germline): SGHRS, YFSETQ. The CDR3 extends over 12 amino acids.

The chain carries TRBV15 and TRBJ1-2; D possibly corresponds to TRBD1 (5 bases). The germline CDR1 and CDR2 sequences are LNHNV and YYDKDF (reference sequence). The CDR3 runs to 13 residues. With 1 base removed from V and 4 bases from J, the gap between germline ends came to 7 bases. The CDR3 reads CATSRGQTYGYTF. The CDR3 bases are TGTGCCACCAGCAGAGGACAGACCTATGGCTACACCTTC. Full variable domain (outside the CDR3, taken from reference TRBV15 and TRBJ1-2): DAMVIQNPRYQVTQFGKPVTLSCSQTLNHNVMYWYQQKSSQAPKLLFHYYDKDFNNEADTPDNFQSRRPNTSFCFLDIRSPGLGDTAMYLCATSRGQTYGYTFGSGTRLTVV.

V is TRBV20-1 and J is TRBJ1-2; D remains ambiguous. Germline loops: CDR1 DFQATT, CDR2 SNEGSKA (reference sequence). V was cut by 0 bases and J by 3 bases, with 11 bases left in between. The CDR3 has 14 residues. DNA for the CDR3: TGCAGTGCTAGAGATACCAGACGGGACTATGGCTACACCTTC. Translated, it gives CSARDTRRDYGYTF.

This clonotype appeared many times. This chain uses TRBV5-5 with TRBJ2-3; D unclear. V lost 0 bases, J lost 6 bases, and 5 bases lay in between. The CDR3 has 12 residues. CDR1 SGHKS and CDR2 YYEKEE come from the germline V gene (reference sequence). CDR3: CASSLDLDTQYF. CDR3 DNA sequence: TGTGCCAGCAGCTTGGATCTCGATACGCAGTATTTT.

This clonotype was seen a handful of times. V and J are TRBV4-1 and TRBJ1-2, with 7 bases fitting TRBD1. CDR1 MGHRA and CDR2 YSYEKL come from the germline V gene. The CDR3 loop spans 15 amino acids. Trimming took 1 base from V and 4 from J; bases not matched to a gene: 6. CDR3 coding DNA: TGCGCCAGCAGCCAAGCCCTCGCAGGGGGCTATGGCTACACCTTC. Translation gives CASSQALAGGYGYTF.

The rearrangement uses TRBV4-3 and TRBJ2-2; 7 bases fit TRBD1. Germline V gives CDR1 LGHNA, CDR2 YSLEER. The V gene end was trimmed by 4 bases and the J gene end by 5 bases; junction bases not matched to a gene: 13. The CDR3 is 17 amino acids. The CDR3 is CASSRAGQVQGTGELFF. The CDR3 nucleotides are TGCGCCAGCAGCCGAGCTGGACAGGTTCAGGGAACCGGGGAGCTGTTTTTT.

This chain uses TRBV4-3 with TRBJ2-2, with TRBD1 identical over 10 bases. Germline V gives CDR1 LGHNA, CDR2 YSLEER. The V and J ends lost 2 bases and 7 bases, in that order; junction bases with no gene match: 7. The CDR3 runs to 16 residues. This CDR3 reads CASSQLGTGEDGELFF. The CDR3 DNA reads as TGCGCCAGCAGCCAACTGGGGACAGGGGAAGACGGGGAGCTGTTTTTT.

This clonotype was counted a few times. The V and J genes are TRBV19 and TRBJ2-1, with D possibly TRBD1 on 6 matching bases. The CDR3 loop spans 13 amino acids. V lost 3 bases and J lost 9, with 12 bases in between. Germline lookup yields CDR1 LNHDA and CDR2 SQIVND (reference sequence). This CDR3 reads CASSINRAVEQFF. In DNA form, the CDR3 reads TGTGCCAGTAGTATCAACAGGGCGGTTGAGCAGTTCTTC.

This clonotype was picked up a small number of times. The J gene is TRBJ1-2, the V gene TRBV6-6; D is unclear. CDR1 is MNHNY and CDR2 is SVGAGI in the germline V gene (reference sequence). Trimming took 4 bases from V and 2 from J, leaving 8 bases between them. This CDR3 spans 13 amino acids. The CDR3 protein is CASSWEENYGYTF. Here the CDR3 DNA reads TGTGCCAGCAGTTGGGAGGAGAACTATGGCTACACCTTC.

This clonotype was observed a few times. V is TRBV7-2 and J is TRBJ2-3; 11 nucleotides align to TRBD2. V lost 1 base, J lost 5 bases, and 14 bases stayed unmatched. From germline, CDR1 is SGHTA and CDR2 FQGNSA. The CDR3 totals 19 residues. In DNA form, the CDR3 reads TGTGCCAGCAGCTTAGGGCTAGCGGGGGGCGGTCCTACGGGAGATACGCAGTATTTT. Translating it yields CASSLGLAGGGPTGDTQYF. Looking up the rest from reference TRBV7-2 and TRBJ2-3 gives the full variable domain: GAGVSQSPSNKVTEKGKDVELRCDPISGHTALYWYRQSLGQGLEFLIYFQGNSAPDKSGLPSDRFSAERTGGSVSTLTIQRTQQEDSAVYLCASSLGLAGGGPTGDTQYFGPGTRLTVL.

This clonotype was found many times. The rearrangement links TRBV4-2 to TRBJ2-6, with 10 positions matching TRBD2. CDR1 is LGHNA, CDR2 YNFKEQ, per germline. The CDR3 consists of 19 residues. J gave up 4 bases and V 0 bases, and 9 bases lay outside the gene matches. CDR3 loop: CASSQEGAGGRSGANVLTF. CDR3 DNA: TGTGCCAGCAGCCAAGAAGGAGCGGGGGGGCGATCCGGGGCCAACGTCCTGACTTTC.

This clonotype came up many times. The chain has TRBV27 and TRBJ2-7; 7 bases are a match to TRBD1. Germline CDR1 MNHEY, CDR2 SMNVEV (reference sequence). This CDR3 spans 15 amino acids. V gave up 6 bases and J gave up 3 bases; unmatched junction bases: 11. This chain's CDR3 is CASSRDSFPVYEQYF. CDR3 nucleotide sequence: TGTGCCAGCAGCCGGGACAGCTTCCCGGTCTACGAGCAGTACTTC.

The CDR3 protein is CASSWGADEAFF. The CDR3, as DNA: TGTGCCAGCAGTTGGGGGGCGGATGAAGCTTTCTTT. The chain combines TRBV6-2 or TRBV6-3 with TRBJ1-1, with D possibly matching TRBD1 (6 bases). Trimming left V 4 bases short and J 7 bases short, with 10 bases between. CDR1 is MNHEY, CDR2 SVGEGT, per germline. This CDR3 spans 12 amino acids.

Only a few counts were recorded for this clonotype. The CDR3: CASSLSMQGVDTQYF. CDR3 nucleotides: TGTGCCAGCAGCTTATCTATGCAAGGGGTAGATACGCAGTATTTT. The rearrangement joins TRBV7-2 to TRBJ2-3, with D tentatively TRBD1 (5 bases). Germline lookup yields CDR1 SGHTA and CDR2 FQGNSA. This CDR3 has 15 residues. Trimming shortened V by 2 bases and J by 5 bases, and 14 bases separated the two germline ends. The full variable domain, with the rest looked up from reference TRBV7-2 and TRBJ2-3, is GAGVSQSPSNKVTEKGKDVELRCDPISGHTALYWYRQSLGQGLEFLIYFQGNSAPDKSGLPSDRFSAERTGGSVSTLTIQRTQQEDSAVYLCASSLSMQGVDTQYFGPGTRLTVL.

In its sample, this clonotype was seen a few times. The V gene is TRBV3-1, the J gene TRBJ1-1; D remains ambiguous. The ends were cut back, 2 bases at V and 7 bases at J, with 17 bases in the middle. Germline V gene lookup returns CDR1 LGHDT and CDR2 YNNKEL (reference sequence). The CDR3 is 15 amino acids. CDR3 sequence (DNA): TGTGCCAGCAGCCAACCCCACATCATGGAAGGTGAAGCTTTCTTT. Residues: CASSQPHIMEGEAFF.

This clonotype came up a few times. The V call is TRBV19, the J call TRBJ1-5, with TRBD1 as a possible D gene (6 bases). The CDR3 covers 13 residues. V was pared by 6 bases and J by 6 bases, with 12 bases between. Germline CDR1 and CDR2: LNHDA and SQIVND (reference sequence). Here the CDR3 DNA reads TGTGCCAGTAGCGATACAGGGCCTCAGCCCCAGCATTTT. Translating it yields CASSDTGPQPQHF.

This clonotype has only a few counts. The J gene is TRBJ2-7, the V gene TRBV6-5; tentatively, D is TRBD1 (6 bases). Germline CDR1 and CDR2: MNHEY and SVGAGI. Deletions cut 4 bases from V and 2 bases from J, with 15 bases between. The CDR3 is 15 amino acids. The CDR3 reads CASSLTGTNTYEQYF. The DNA of the CDR3 is TGTGCCAGCAGTTTAACCGGGACAAATACCTACGAGCAGTACTTC.